A single sample gave rise to the 12 T cell receptor beta chains below, sequenced in a study of shared clonotypes between healthy human individuals. Repertoires were generated with immunoSEQ multiplex PCR, while TCRdb's copy carries only in-frame clones and drops some. The sample shows some 2,500,000 clones, roughly 93% of them seen only once. The sample consisted of naive CD4+ T cells from PBMCs. The subset was: CD45RA+ positively selected. The receptor set was obtained from a man aged 18 to 30 in good health. Some clones in this sample may be carry-over from other donors' samples.

Remarks on this clone: Other DNA sequences in this sample translate to the same CDR3. This CDR3 reads CASSYTGGSYEQYF. The CDR3 nucleotides read TGTGCCAGCAGTTACACCGGGGGTTCCTACGAGCAGTACTTC. The chain recombines TRBV6-5 with TRBJ2-7; perhaps TRBD2 as D (6 bases). V gave up 2 bases and J gave up 1 base, with 9 bases separating them. Germline CDR1 is MNHEY and CDR2 is SVGAGI. The CDR3 is 14 amino acids.

The V and J genes are TRBV19 and TRBJ2-3; D is perhaps TRBD1 or TRBD2 (5 bases each). V was pared by 6 bases and J by 2 bases, with 9 bases between. The CDR3 contains 13 residues. Germline CDR1 LNHDA, CDR2 SQIVND (reference sequence). CDR3 sequence: CASSYGTTDTQYF. In nucleotides, the CDR3 is TGTGCCAGTAGCTATGGGACCACAGATACGCAGTATTTT.

With respect to this clone: The identical CDR3 is also encoded by other nucleotide sequences in the sample. This chain links TRBV29-1 with TRBJ2-1; possibly TRBD1 for D (6 bases). In germline, CDR1 is SQVTM, CDR2 ANQGSEA. V was pared by 3 bases and J by 2 bases, with 8 bases between. The CDR3 is 13 amino acids. The CDR3 nucleotides read TGCAGCGTTGACAGGGGTCCCTACAATGAGCAGTTCTTC. Translated: CSVDRGPYNEQFF.

This clone was observed a few times. The V call is TRBV9, the J call TRBJ1-1, with TRBD1 as a possible D gene (6 bases). This CDR3 contains 14 residues. Trimming removed 6 bases from V and 2 bases from J, with 14 bases in between. CDR1 is SGDLS and CDR2 is YYNGEE in the germline V gene. CDR3 sequence: CASTRSGGNTEAFF. The DNA of the CDR3 is TGTGCCAGCACCCGTAGTGGGGGCAACACTGAAGCTTTCTTT.

V is TRBV14 and J is TRBJ2-7; D possibly corresponds to TRBD1 (5 bases). Germline CDR1 and CDR2: SGHDN and FVKESK. The CDR3 spans 14 residues. Trimming removed 4 bases at V and 5 bases at J, with 15 bases between. CDR3: CASSLEGVYNEQYF. The CDR3 bases are TGTGCCAGCAGCCTAGAAGGGGTGTACAACGAGCAGTACTTC.

V and J are TRBV27 and TRBJ1-1; 8 bases fit TRBD1. The CDR3 runs 16 residues. Germline assignment: CDR1 MNHEY and CDR2 SMNVEV (reference sequence). V trimming: 7 bases; J trimming: 1 base; junction bases outside the gene matches: 11. CDR3 residues: CASNLITGQANTEAFF. CDR3 nucleotides: TGTGCCAGCAACCTAATAACGGGACAGGCGAACACTGAAGCTTTCTTT.

V and J are TRBV25-1 and TRBJ2-7; no clear D. The V gene's germline CDR1 is MGHDK and CDR2 SYGVNS. The CDR3 runs 12 residues. V shed 5 bases and J shed 4 bases, with 9 bases lying between them. The CDR3 DNA reads as TGTGCCAGCAGTCGCCAGGAATACGAGCAGTACTTC. Its protein product is CASSRQEYEQYF.

This clone was seen a single time. Other DNA sequences from this sample encode an identical CDR3 as well. The chain recombines TRBV10-3 with TRBJ2-3; 12 positions agree with TRBD2. The CDR3 sequence is 14 residues long. Germline CDR1 ENHRY, CDR2 SYGVKD. With 6 bases clipped from V and 5 bases from J, the junction kept 3 bases outside the gene matches. The CDR3 loop is CAISPGLAGDTQYF. CDR3 DNA: TGTGCCATCAGCCCGGGACTAGCGGGAGATACGCAGTATTTT.

In its sample, this clone was seen once. The chain links TRBV5-1 to TRBJ2-1; D could derive from TRBD1 or TRBD2 (5 bases each). Germline CDR1 is SGHRS and CDR2 is YFSETQ. This CDR3 has 16 amino acids. Deletions cut 3 bases from V and 0 bases from J, with 13 bases between. The CDR3 region is CASSWWDGFSYNEQFF. For the CDR3, the DNA is TGCGCCAGCAGCTGGTGGGACGGCTTCTCCTACAATGAGCAGTTCTTC.

The chain has TRBV10-3 and TRBJ2-1; D possibly uses TRBD1 or TRBD2 (6 bases each). The CDR3 is 15 residues long. The germline gives CDR1 ENHRY, CDR2 SYGVKD. Trimming left V 6 bases short and J 2 bases short, with 14 bases between. CDR3 in DNA: TGTGCCATCAGGAACAGGGTAGCGGCCTACAATGAGCAGTTCTTC. This codes for CAIRNRVAAYNEQFF.

As concerns this clone: The same CDR3 also results from other DNA sequences found in this sample. J is TRBJ2-3 and V is TRBV28; 9 bases align to TRBD2. There are 16 residues in the CDR3. Per the germline V gene, CDR1 is MDHEN and CDR2 is SYDVKM. After removal of 3 bases from V and 2 bases from J, the junction contained 6 bases not matched to a gene. The chain's CDR3 is CASSFSLAGFTDTQYF. In DNA form, the CDR3 reads TGTGCCAGCAGTTTCTCCCTAGCGGGGTTCACAGATACGCAGTATTTT.

This clone was picked up a small number of times. The chain is built from TRBV30 and TRBJ1-1; D gene uncertain. V was shortened by 0 bases and J by 8 bases, with 7 bases between the two germline ends. Germline V gives CDR1 GTSNPN, CDR2 SVGIG (reference sequence). The CDR3 length is 11 residues. In nucleotides, the CDR3 is TGTGCCTGGAGTGTGGAGGTAGAAGCTTTCTTT. It yields the protein CAWSVEVEAFF.